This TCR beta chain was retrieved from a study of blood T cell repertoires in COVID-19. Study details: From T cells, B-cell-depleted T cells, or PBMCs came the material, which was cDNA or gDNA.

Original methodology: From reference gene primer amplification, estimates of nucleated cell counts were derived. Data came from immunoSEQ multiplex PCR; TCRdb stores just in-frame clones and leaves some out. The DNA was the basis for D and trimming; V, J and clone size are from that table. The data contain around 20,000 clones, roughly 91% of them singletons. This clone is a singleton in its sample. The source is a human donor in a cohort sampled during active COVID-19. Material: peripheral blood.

The CDR3 nucleotides read TGTGCCAGCAGCTTCACGGACAGGGGCGGCTACACCTTC. Translating gives CASSFTDRGGYTF. This rearrangement joins TRBV11-1 to TRBJ1-2, with 9 bases identical to TRBD1. The CDR3 extends over 13 amino acids. CDR1 is SGHAT, CDR2 FQDESV, per germline (reference sequence). The trim removed 3 bases at V and 8 bases at J, leaving 4 bases unmatched.